Reported below is one TCR beta chain. The V end was cut by 6 bases, the J end by 0 bases, with 12 bases between. There are 15 residues in the CDR3. Germline lookup yields CDR1 SGHRS and CDR2 YFSETQ. This specimen comes from a study of blood T cell repertoires in COVID-19. For the study at large: Specimens from acute and convalescent COVID-19 originated in the United States, Italy and Spain. PBMCs, B-cell-depleted T cells, or T cells were the source of the cDNA or gDNA that made up the material.

In the authors' methods: Reference gene primers were amplified, and this amplification served to estimate nucleated cell counts. Sequenced by immunoSEQ multiplex PCR; TCRdb stores in-frame clones only, minus some. The D gene and trimming were derived from the DNA, and the V and J assignments and clone size from that table. In the table there are fewer than 250,000 clones, roughly 80% of which are singletons. Source material: peripheral blood. The clonotype originates from a man in his 60s with acute or convalescent COVID-19. J is TRBJ2-2 and V is TRBV5-1; perhaps TRBD2 as D (6 bases). The CDR3 bases are TGCGCCAGCACCCTTACTAGCCCGAACACCGGGGAGCTGTTTTTT. It yields the protein CASTLTSPNTGELFF.